This T cell receptor (beta chain) is from a study of blood T cell repertoires in COVID-19. The wider study: Donors in the United States, Italy and Spain gave samples during acute or convalescent COVID-19. PBMCs, B-cell-depleted T cells, or T cells were the source of the cDNA or gDNA that made up the material.

Authors' analysis steps: How many nucleated cells were present was estimated from reference gene primer amplification. Measured with immunoSEQ multiplex PCR; TCRdb has only the in-frame clones, and not every one. That table supplies the V and J calls and clone size; D and trimming were determined from the DNA. The repertoire has approximately 250,000 clones, approximately 90% of them found once; the top ten carry 2% to 2.5%. CDR1 is MNHEY, CDR2 SVGEGT, per germline. V was pared by 2 bases and J by 4 bases, with 8 bases between. CDR3 size: 13 residues. The TCR sequence derives from a man aged 25 to 45 who had recovered from COVID-19. The sequencing sample was made of peripheral blood. The chain combines TRBV6-2 or TRBV6-3 with TRBJ1-1; D uncertain. The CDR3 loop reads CASSYHTTTEAFF. The CDR3 DNA reads TGTGCCAGCAGTTACCACACAACCACTGAAGCTTTCTTT.